The 7 T cell receptor beta chains below all came from one sample that was sequenced in a study of T-cell reconstitution after alpha-beta-depleted transplantation in children. It was with unique molecular identifiers that the TCRbeta library was prepared. MiXCR, run by TCRdb on the PCR reads, gives a single entry per CDR3 protein. Of around 420,000 distinct CDR3 sequences listed, roughly 15% are singletons. The starting material was PBMCs, mostly from graft donor cells, obtained 360 days after TCRalphabeta/CD19-depleted stem cell transplant. These TCRs come from a boy under three years old who had a stem cell transplant for Wiskott-Aldrich syndrome, so the T cells may come from the graft donor.

The CDR3 region is CASSLFPTDTQYF. The CDR3 DNA reads as TGCGCCAGCAGCTTGTTCCCCACAGATACGCAGTATTTT. The V call is TRBV5-1, the J call TRBJ2-3; D is unclear. This CDR3 spans 13 amino acids. Trimming left V 1 base short and J 2 bases short, with 5 bases between. Germline values: CDR1 SGHRS, CDR2 YFSETQ.

This clonotype turned up a few times. This sequence joins TRBV27 and TRBJ2-1, with D perhaps assigned TRBD1 or TRBD2 (5 bases each). Germline assignment: CDR1 MNHEY and CDR2 SMNVEV (reference sequence). V shed 6 bases and J shed 4 bases, with 16 bases lying between them. The CDR3 loop spans 15 amino acids. The CDR3 spells CASSPRGVRYNEQFF. The CDR3, as DNA: TGTGCCAGCAGCCCGAGAGGGGTCAGGTACAATGAGCAGTTCTTC.

V and J are TRBV5-1 and TRBJ2-1, with D perhaps being TRBD1 or TRBD2 (5 bases each). V was shortened by 4 bases and J by 7 bases, with 18 bases between the two germline ends. The CDR3 covers 15 residues. The germline V gene has CDR1 SGHRS and CDR2 YFSETQ. The CDR3 spells CASSPKGTWGNEQFF. Here the CDR3 DNA reads TGCGCCAGCAGCCCTAAAGGGACCTGGGGAAATGAGCAGTTCTTC. The whole variable domain, filled in from reference TRBV5-1 and TRBJ2-1, reads KAGVTQTPRYLIKTRGQQVTLSCSPISGHRSVSWYQQTPGQGLQFLFEYFSETQRNKGNFPGRFSGRQFSNSRSEMNVSTLELGDSALYLCASSPKGTWGNEQFFGPGTRLTVL.

This chain connects TRBV4-1 to TRBJ2-7, with 8 bases matching TRBD1. CDR3 length: 15 amino acids. CDR1 and CDR2 (germline): MGHRA, YSYEKL. The J segment lost 4 bases and the V segment lost 4 bases, leaving 9 bases of the junction unmatched. CDR3 sequence reads: CASSRGTGKDYEQYF. The CDR3 nucleotides read TGCGCCAGCAGCCGGGGGACAGGTAAAGATTACGAGCAGTACTTC.

This chain links TRBV5-1 with TRBJ2-5; D could derive from TRBD1 or TRBD2 (5 bases each). Trimming removed 6 bases at V and 3 bases at J, with 21 bases between. There are 16 residues in the CDR3. Germline V gene sequence: CDR1 SGHRS, CDR2 YFSETQ. DNA of the CDR3: TGCGCCAGCAAGGGGCCCTACAGGACTGGAAAAGAGACCCAGTACTTC. As protein: CASKGPYRTGKETQYF.

This clonotype was counted only a few times. The J gene is TRBJ2-3, the V gene TRBV10-3, with D perhaps matching TRBD2 (5 bases). V gave up 7 bases and J gave up 2 bases, with 10 bases separating them. The CDR3 runs to 13 residues. Germline CDR1 is ENHRY and CDR2 is SYGVKD. CDR3 DNA: TGTGCCATCACAAGCGGAGACACAGATACGCAGTATTTT. The encoded protein is CAITSGDTDTQYF.

This clonotype was recorded a few times. This sequence joins TRBV24-1 and TRBJ2-5, with TRBD2 as a possible D gene (5 bases). Germline loops: CDR1 KGHDR, CDR2 SFDVKD. CDR3 length equals 16 residues. Trimming pared 5 bases from V and 1 base from J, leaving 16 bases between. The CDR3 spells CATSASTRALQETQYF. As DNA, the CDR3 is TGTGCCACCAGTGCTTCAACTAGGGCCCTCCAAGAGACCCAGTACTTC.